A single sample gave rise to the 29 T cell receptor beta chains below, sequenced in a study of blood T cell repertoires in COVID-19. Assay used: immunoSEQ multiplex PCR; TCRdb lists only in-frame clones, some missing. The sample has about 200,000 clones; around nine tenths are singletons. Sequenced input: peripheral blood. The receptors were sampled from a man in his fifties or sixties with COVID-19, enrolled during active disease.

The chain recombines TRBV9 with TRBJ1-1; the D gene is possibly TRBD1 (6 bases). The V and J ends lost 0 bases and 1 base respectively, with 7 bases between them. There are 14 residues in the CDR3. Germline CDR1 reads SGDLS; CDR2 reads YYNGEE. The CDR3 reads CASSVGTANTEAFF. DNA for the CDR3: TGTGCCAGCAGCGTAGGGACAGCGAACACTGAAGCTTTCTTT.

V is TRBV28 and J is TRBJ2-7, with 8 bases identical to TRBD2. The germline gives CDR1 MDHEN, CDR2 SYDVKM. This CDR3 region has 14 residues. The V segment lost 3 bases and the J segment 2 bases; nucleotides outside the gene matches: 3. CDR3 sequence (DNA): TGTGCCAGCAGTTTTAGCGGGGCTACCTACGAGCAGTACTTC. Protein sequence: CASSFSGATYEQYF.

In this sample, this clone turned up once. The chain joins TRBV27 to TRBJ2-7, with 11 bases fitting TRBD2. V dropped 5 bases and J dropped 0; count of bases not matched to a gene: 6. Germline CDR1 MNHEY, CDR2 SMNVEV (reference sequence). This CDR3 is 16 amino acids long. CDR3 loop: CASSPRLAGGSYEQYF. In nucleotides, the CDR3 is TGTGCCAGCAGTCCGCGTCTAGCGGGAGGCTCCTACGAGCAGTACTTC.

The J gene is TRBJ2-1, the V gene TRBV6-5; TRBD2 matches at 12 bases. The CDR3 is made up of 15 amino acids. Per germline, CDR1 MNHEY and CDR2 SVGAGI. The junction had 4 bases not matched to a gene; V was cut back by 5 bases and J by 5 bases. The chain's CDR3 is CASSPRTSGDNEQFF. CDR3 in DNA: TGTGCCAGCAGTCCTAGGACTAGCGGGGACAATGAGCAGTTCTTC.

The rearrangement uses TRBV7-6 and TRBJ1-6; D not resolved. V was cut by 2 bases and J by 5 bases, with 7 bases left in between. Germline assignment: CDR1 SGHVS and CDR2 FNYEAQ. The length of the CDR3 is 14 residues. CDR3 bases: TGTGCCAGCAGCTTAAACAGTAATAATTCACCCCTCCACTTT. Translation: CASSLNSNNSPLHF.

The V call is TRBV7-2, the J call TRBJ1-3, with 8 positions matching TRBD1. Germline values: CDR1 SGHTA, CDR2 FQGNSA. This CDR3 comprises 14 residues. The junction had 3 bases not matched to a gene; V was cut back by 5 bases and J by 3 bases. As DNA, the CDR3 is TGTGCCAGCAGCGCTACAGGGGGTGGAAACACCATATATTTT. It codes for CASSATGGGNTIYF.

V usage is TRBV30 and J usage is TRBJ2-5; 7 nucleotides match TRBD2. CDR1 and CDR2 from the germline V gene are GTSNPN and SVGIG (reference sequence). The CDR3 length is 13 residues. After removal of 1 base from V and 1 base from J, the junction contained 0 bases not matched to a gene. CDR3 residues: CAWSGTSQETQYF. The CDR3, as DNA: TGTGCCTGGAGTGGGACTAGCCAAGAGACCCAGTACTTC.

The chain joins TRBV6-2 or TRBV6-3 to TRBJ1-5, with TRBD1 as a possible D gene (6 bases). V shed 5 bases and J shed 0 bases, with 14 bases lying between them. The CDR3 has 16 amino acids. CDR1 is MNHEY, CDR2 SVGEGT, per germline. In DNA form, the CDR3 reads TGTGCCAGCAGTCGATGGGACACAGATAGCAATCAGCCCCAGCATTTT. Translating gives CASSRWDTDSNQPQHF.

The V and J genes are TRBV21-1 and TRBJ2-5; TRBD1 is the table's D call and was not checked against the DNA. TRBV21-1 is marked as a pseudogene. There are 15 residues in the CDR3. This CDR3 reads CASSKGNRGIETQYF. The DNA for the CDR3 is TGTGCCAGCAGCAAAGGTAACAGGGGGATTGAGACCCAGTACTTC.

The V and J genes are TRBV7-7 and TRBJ2-3; D may be TRBD1 (6 bases). Trimming pared 5 bases from V and 0 bases from J, leaving 12 bases between. This CDR3 contains 15 residues. Germline values: CDR1 SSHAT, CDR2 FNYEAQ (reference sequence). The CDR3 sequence is CASSLGQKSTDTQYF. The CDR3 region has the DNA TGTGCCAGCAGCCTCGGACAGAAAAGCACAGATACGCAGTATTTT.

The chain carries TRBV5-1 and TRBJ2-2, with D unresolved. The V gene's germline CDR1 is SGHRS and CDR2 YFSETQ. The CDR3 has 14 amino acids. V was shortened by 6 bases and J by 2 bases, with 11 bases between the two germline ends. The CDR3 here is CASTPNINTGELFF. The DNA for the CDR3 is TGCGCCAGCACCCCCAACATTAACACCGGGGAGCTGTTTTTT.

V usage is TRBV25-1 and J usage is TRBJ1-6, with D unclear. Trimming cost V 5 bases and J 7 bases, with 12 bases left between them. Germline CDR1 MGHDK, CDR2 SYGVNS. This CDR3 has 14 amino acids. Written as DNA, the CDR3 is TGTGCCAGCAGTCTCGGGCGGGTCAATTCACCCCTCCACTTT. Protein sequence: CASSLGRVNSPLHF.

The V gene is TRBV7-9, the J gene TRBJ1-3; D gene unclear. The V end was cut by 5 bases, the J end by 0 bases, with 8 bases between. Germline V gene lookup returns CDR1 SEHNR and CDR2 FQNEAQ (reference sequence). This CDR3 is 14 amino acids long. The CDR3 region has the DNA TGTGCCAGCAGCCCCTCCAGCTCTGGAAACACCATATATTTT. This codes for CASSPSSSGNTIYF. Full variable domain (outside the CDR3, taken from reference TRBV7-9 and TRBJ1-3): DTGVSQNPRHKITKRGQNVTFRCDPISEHNRLYWYRQTLGQGPEFLTYFQNEAQLEKSRLLSDRFSAERPKGSFSTLEIQRTEQGDSAMYLCASSPSSSGNTIYFGEGSWLTVV.

This chain joins TRBV3-1 (or the pseudogene TRBV3-2) and TRBJ1-2, with 11 nucleotides matching TRBD1. The germline gives CDR1 LGHDT, CDR2 YNNKEL (reference sequence). Trimming removed 4 bases from V and 6 bases from J; junction bases left unmatched: 7. CDR3 length equals 15 residues. For the CDR3, the DNA is TGTGCCAGCAGCCCCCGGACAGGGGGCGTTGATGGCTACACCTTC. It codes for CASSPRTGGVDGYTF.

The chain employs TRBV7-2 and TRBJ2-3, with a tentative D call TRBD2 (5 bases). The V gene lost 5 bases and the J gene lost 1 base, with 19 bases spanning the gap. The CDR3 is 17 residues long. Germline V gene data show CDR1 as SGHTA and CDR2 as FQGNSA. CDR3 nucleotides: TGTGCCAGCAGCCAAATAGTGGGAACTAGTCGCACAGATACGCAGTATTTT. The encoded protein is CASSQIVGTSRTDTQYF.

The genes are TRBV6-1 and TRBJ1-2; TRBD1 is a possible D gene (5 bases). The CDR3 contains 15 residues. The V end was cut by 3 bases, the J end by 2 bases, with 13 bases between. The germline CDR1 and CDR2 sequences are MNHNS and SASEGT. This CDR3 is CASSEGLSDNYGYTF. In DNA, the CDR3 is TGTGCCAGCAGTGAGGGGCTTAGTGACAACTATGGCTACACCTTC.

V usage is TRBV2 and J usage is TRBJ2-5; weak D call: TRBD1 (6 bases). Trimming stripped 4 bases from V and 1 base from J, with 10 bases between. Germline lookup yields CDR1 SNHLY and CDR2 FYNNEI. The CDR3 length is 14 residues. CDR3 bases: TGTGCCAGCAGTGTGGGGGCAACCCAAGAGACCCAGTACTTC. Protein sequence: CASSVGATQETQYF.

V gene TRBV2 combines with J gene TRBJ2-1; 7 bases match TRBD2. Germline CDR1 reads SNHLY; CDR2 reads FYNNEI. The trim removed 8 bases at V and 2 bases at J, leaving 12 bases unmatched. The CDR3 is made up of 16 amino acids. Here the CDR3 DNA reads TGTGCCAGCGGAAAAGACTCGAGCGGGGCCTACAATGAGCAGTTCTTC. This codes for CASGKDSSGAYNEQFF.

This chain connects TRBV7-9 to TRBJ1-1, with a possible D match to TRBD1 (6 bases). Germline loops: CDR1 SEHNR, CDR2 FQNEAQ (reference sequence). This CDR3 has 13 amino acids. Trimming pared 7 bases from V and 0 bases from J, leaving 9 bases between. CDR3 nucleotide sequence: TGTGCCAGCACGGACAGTTTGAACACTGAAGCTTTCTTT. Translation gives CASTDSLNTEAFF.

The rearrangement links TRBV10-2 to TRBJ1-3; 7 bases map to TRBD1. The CDR3 covers 14 residues. The germline V gene has CDR1 WSHSY and CDR2 SAAADI. The V segment lost 6 bases and the J segment 1 base; nucleotides outside the gene matches: 3. Here the CDR3 reads CASSPTGSGNTIYF. For the CDR3, the DNA is TGCGCCAGCAGCCCGACAGGGTCTGGAAACACCATATATTTT.

The CDR3, as DNA: TGCGCCAGCAGCCAACAGGGGGGGTCCACTGAAGCTTTCTTT. Protein: CASSQQGGSTEAFF. The chain joins TRBV5-1 to TRBJ1-1; 8 bases are shared with TRBD1. Germline V gene data show CDR1 as SGHRS and CDR2 as YFSETQ. This CDR3 contains 14 residues. Trimming cost V 4 bases and J 4 bases; bases outside gene matches: 6.

The chain combines TRBV5-4 with TRBJ1-1; D is unclear. The CDR3 is made up of 14 amino acids. Between the trimmed V and J ends, which lost 0 bases and 0 bases, there was a span of 6 bases. Germline V gives CDR1 SGHNT, CDR2 YYREEE (reference sequence). The CDR3 DNA reads TGTGCCAGCAGCTTGGAAAGAGTGAACACTGAAGCTTTCTTT. Encoded protein: CASSLERVNTEAFF.

This CDR3 reads CATGRGPGANVLTF. CDR3 sequence (DNA): TGTGCCACCGGGCGGGGGCCCGGGGCCAACGTCCTGACTTTC. The chain carries TRBV5-4 and TRBJ2-6, with D possibly matching TRBD2 (7 bases). V dropped 9 bases and J dropped 4 bases, with 14 bases sitting between them. Germline values: CDR1 SGHNT, CDR2 YYREEE (reference sequence). There are 14 residues in the CDR3.

This clone came up once. The chain joins TRBV2 to TRBJ1-2; the match to TRBD1 covers 10 bases. This CDR3 spans 15 amino acids. Per the germline V gene, CDR1 is SNHLY and CDR2 is FYNNEI. J lost 6 bases, V lost 5 bases, and 9 bases had no gene match. In nucleotides, the CDR3 is TGTGCCAGCAGTACCCGGGACAGGGGAGACCATGGCTACACCTTC. Translating it yields CASSTRDRGDHGYTF.

The chain couples TRBV5-6 to TRBJ2-5; weak D call: TRBD1 (5 bases). Germline V lookup: CDR1 SGHDT, CDR2 YYEEEE. Trimming left V 5 bases short and J 0 bases short, with 17 bases between. The CDR3 spans 16 residues. DNA of the CDR3: TGTGCCAGCAGTAAACCCAGGACAACTTACCAAGAGACCCAGTACTTC. Translation gives CASSKPRTTYQETQYF. Full variable domain (rest looked up from reference TRBV5-6 and TRBJ2-5): DAGVTQSPTHLIKTRGQQVTLRCSPKSGHDTVSWYQQALGQGPQFIFQYYEEEERQRGNFPDRFSGHQFPNYSSELNVNALLLGDSALYLCASSKPRTTYQETQYFGPGTRLLVL.

V usage is TRBV7-9 and J usage is TRBJ1-1; no definite D call. V was shortened by 5 bases and J by 6 bases, with 10 bases between the two germline ends. This CDR3 is built from 12 residues. From germline, CDR1 is SEHNR and CDR2 FQNEAQ (reference sequence). The CDR3 DNA is TGTGCCAGCAGCCCGACTAACGCTGAAGCTTTCTTT. It codes for CASSPTNAEAFF.

This chain joins TRBV5-4 and TRBJ2-5; TRBD2 matches 11 bases. The trim removed 3 bases at V and 5 bases at J, leaving 12 bases unmatched. The CDR3 length is 17 residues. Germline V gene sequence: CDR1 SGHNT, CDR2 YYREEE (reference sequence). The CDR3, as DNA: TGTGCCAGCAGCTCGACTAGCGGGACCGCTTTTATTGAGACCCAGTACTTC. It codes for CASSSTSGTAFIETQYF.

This chain connects TRBV5-4 to TRBJ2-3; possibly TRBD2 for D (6 bases). Germline CDR1 SGHNT, CDR2 YYREEE (reference sequence). The CDR3 is 17 residues long. With 4 bases removed from V and 0 bases from J, the gap between germline ends came to 18 bases. CDR3 region: CASSPTWTTASTDTQYF. CDR3 DNA sequence: TGTGCCAGCAGCCCTACCTGGACTACCGCTAGCACAGATACGCAGTATTTT.

J is TRBJ2-7 and V is TRBV10-1; 9 bases match TRBD1. The CDR3 contains 13 residues. Germline trimming cut 9 bases from V and 5 bases from J; bases unmatched to any gene: 8. Germline V gives CDR1 WNHNN, CDR2 SYGVQD (reference sequence). For the CDR3, the DNA is TGCGCCAGTCCGGGACAGGGTCCCAACGAGCAGTACTTC. Amino acids: CASPGQGPNEQYF.